This T cell receptor (beta chain) appears in the sequencing data of a study of patients and donors after allogeneic stem cell transplantation. TCRdb re-called the RT-PCR reads with MiXCR, one entry per CDR3 protein. The sample shows around 23,000 distinct CDR3 sequences, 35% to 45% of them seen only once. The germline CDR1 and CDR2 sequences are KGHSH and LQKENI. This CDR3 is 14 amino acids long. V dropped 4 bases and J dropped 6 bases, with 16 bases sitting between them. The sequencing sample was made of blood, either unsorted or a sorted T cell fraction (not recorded which). This receptor was obtained from a human donor who was either an allogeneic HSCT recipient or a stem cell or donor lymphocyte infusion donor (not recorded which). It is not recorded whose cells these are; they may come from a transplant donor. This sequence joins TRBV18 and TRBJ2-7; possibly TRBD2 for D (6 bases). In nucleotides, the CDR3 is TGTGCCAGCTCACTGCAACTAGCATCTGGCGAGCAGTACTTC. Amino acids: CASSLQLASGEQYF.